Listed below are T cell receptor beta chains from one sample, sequenced in a study of blood T cell repertoires in COVID-19. Libraries were prepared by immunoSEQ multiplex PCR; TCRdb keeps only in-frame clonotypes and omits some of them. The sample includes approximately 160,000 clones, approximately 95% seen only once; the top ten take about 2%. Sequencing was done on a sample of peripheral blood. The receptors here all came from a woman aged 60-70 years with COVID-19, enrolled during active disease. Both conserved end residues are part of each CDR3. Each record gives: clone size, J gene, V gene, CDR3 protein. The size entry is marked missing in some rows and otherwise reads once, few, many or a size class.

clone size: .
J gene: TRBJ1-3
V gene: TRBV6-1
CDR3 protein: CASSEQGVSSGNTIYF

clone size: .
J gene: TRBJ2-5
V gene: TRBV30
CDR3 protein: CAWSTPWGPQETQYF

clone size: .
J gene: TRBJ1-1
V gene: TRBV10-3
CDR3 protein: CAISDRGSAFF

clone size: .
J gene: TRBJ1-1
V gene: TRBV19
CDR3 protein: CASSQGGGRGNTEAFF

clone size: .
J gene: TRBJ2-2
V gene: TRBV7-9
CDR3 protein: CASSRTSNTGELFF

clone size: .
J gene: TRBJ2-1
V gene: TRBV11-2
CDR3 protein: CASSFLTGLAGGSREQFF

clone size: .
J gene: TRBJ2-1
V gene: TRBV9
CDR3 protein: CASSVGGYEQFF

clone size: once
J gene: TRBJ1-4
V gene: TRBV5-5
CDR3 protein: CASSQPGQVNEKLFF

clone size: .
J gene: TRBJ2-3
V gene: TRBV5-5
CDR3 protein: CASTEMSPTDTQYF

clone size: .
J gene: TRBJ2-5
V gene: TRBV10-3
CDR3 protein: CAISQGFRTQETQYF

clone size: .
J gene: TRBJ2-3
V gene: TRBV5-1
CDR3 protein: CASSLGQPVTDTQYF

clone size: once
J gene: TRBJ1-1
V gene: TRBV27
CDR3 protein: CASRMGTGVTEAFF

clone size: .
J gene: TRBJ1-5
V gene: TRBV2
CDR3 protein: CASSEIQTRQPQHF

clone size: .
J gene: TRBJ1-2
V gene: TRBV19
CDR3 protein: CASSSPSRALNYGYTF

clone size: .
J gene: TRBJ1-5
V gene: TRBV7-9
CDR3 protein: CASSLAGTENQPQHF

clone size: .
J gene: TRBJ1-5
V gene: TRBV4-2
CDR3 protein: CASSQSLKSNQPQHF

clone size: .
J gene: TRBJ2-2
V gene: TRBV7-9
CDR3 protein: CASSLRLNTGELFF

clone size: .
J gene: TRBJ1-2
V gene: TRBV7-2
CDR3 protein: CASSSDRGLYGYTF

clone size: .
J gene: TRBJ1-1
V gene: TRBV6-2/TRBV6-3
CDR3 protein: CASSYRGDMNTEAFF

clone size: .
J gene: TRBJ1-1
V gene: TRBV18
CDR3 protein: CASSPQDSTEAFF

clone size: .
J gene: TRBJ2-2
V gene: TRBV4-1
CDR3 protein: CASSPGTATQRDTGELFF

clone size: .
J gene: TRBJ1-6
V gene: TRBV27
CDR3 protein: CASRSSYNSPLHF

clone size: .
J gene: TRBJ1-6
V gene: TRBV19
CDR3 protein: CASSAVLYNSPLHF

clone size: .
J gene: TRBJ1-2
V gene: TRBV6-5
CDR3 protein: CASIEDLEGYTF

clone size: .
J gene: TRBJ2-1
V gene: TRBV20-1
CDR3 protein: CSASGTRVFEQFF

clone size: .
J gene: TRBJ1-3
V gene: TRBV5-5
CDR3 protein: CASSDTGLNSGNTIYF

clone size: .
J gene: TRBJ2-2
V gene: TRBV3-1/TRBV3-2
CDR3 protein: CASSHEAVTGELFF

clone size: once
J gene: TRBJ1-5
V gene: TRBV12-3/TRBV12-4
CDR3 protein: CASSRDYNQPQHF

clone size: .
J gene: TRBJ1-2
V gene: TRBV6-5
CDR3 protein: CASRITGNYGYTF

clone size: .
J gene: TRBJ1-5
V gene: TRBV5-1
CDR3 protein: CASSGGDSNQPQHF

clone size: .
J gene: TRBJ2-1
V gene: TRBV7-3
CDR3 protein: CASSLTYGASGENEQFF

clone size: .
J gene: TRBJ2-7
V gene: TRBV7-9
CDR3 protein: CASSSWDRVSEQYF

clone size: .
J gene: TRBJ2-5
V gene: TRBV12-3/TRBV12-4
CDR3 protein: CASSPGLRETQYF

clone size: .
J gene: TRBJ1-4
V gene: TRBV19
CDR3 protein: CASSPTGGSAEKLFF

clone size: .
J gene: TRBJ2-1
V gene: TRBV11-3
CDR3 protein: CASSLGAQGADFNEQFF

clone size: once
J gene: TRBJ1-5
V gene: TRBV6-2/TRBV6-3
CDR3 protein: CASSPSGQRNQPQHF

clone size: .
J gene: TRBJ1-2
V gene: TRBV14
CDR3 protein: CASSQGTYGYTF

clone size: .
J gene: TRBJ2-6
V gene: TRBV11-2
CDR3 protein: CASSLSTGDSGANVLTF

clone size: .
J gene: TRBJ2-7
V gene: TRBV6-2/TRBV6-3
CDR3 protein: CASSHQQGEGAYEQYF

clone size: .
J gene: TRBJ2-5
V gene: TRBV6-2/TRBV6-3
CDR3 protein: CASSVTGGGGQETQYF

clone size: .
J gene: TRBJ1-2
V gene: TRBV7-9
CDR3 protein: CASSSRGIGYGYTF